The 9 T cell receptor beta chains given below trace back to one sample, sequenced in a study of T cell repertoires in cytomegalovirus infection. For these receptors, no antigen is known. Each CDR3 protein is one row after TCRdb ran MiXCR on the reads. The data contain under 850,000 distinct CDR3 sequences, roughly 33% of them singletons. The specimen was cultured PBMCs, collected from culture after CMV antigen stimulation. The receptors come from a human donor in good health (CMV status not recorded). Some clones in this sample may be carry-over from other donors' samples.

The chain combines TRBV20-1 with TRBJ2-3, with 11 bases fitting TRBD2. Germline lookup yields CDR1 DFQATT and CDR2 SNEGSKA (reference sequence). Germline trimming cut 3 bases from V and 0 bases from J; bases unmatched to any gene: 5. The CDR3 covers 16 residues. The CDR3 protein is CSARSSGGFSTDTQYF. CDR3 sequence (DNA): TGCAGTGCTAGGTCTAGCGGGGGGTTTAGCACAGATACGCAGTATTTT.

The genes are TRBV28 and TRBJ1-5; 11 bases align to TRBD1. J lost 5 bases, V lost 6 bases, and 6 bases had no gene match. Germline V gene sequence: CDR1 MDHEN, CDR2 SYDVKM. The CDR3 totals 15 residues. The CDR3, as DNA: TGTGCCAGCAGACCCGGACAGGGGGCTTATCAGCCCCAGCATTTT. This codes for CASRPGQGAYQPQHF. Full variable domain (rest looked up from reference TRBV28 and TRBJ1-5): DVKVTQSSRYLVKRTGEKVFLECVQDMDHENMFWYRQDPGLGLRLIYFSYDVKMKEKGDIPEGYSVSREKKERFSLILESASTNQTSMYLCASRPGQGAYQPQHFGDGTRLSIL.

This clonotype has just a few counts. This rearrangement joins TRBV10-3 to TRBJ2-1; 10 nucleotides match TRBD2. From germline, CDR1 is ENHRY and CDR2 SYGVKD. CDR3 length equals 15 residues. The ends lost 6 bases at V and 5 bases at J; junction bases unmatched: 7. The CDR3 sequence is CAIRGGSGRDNEQFF. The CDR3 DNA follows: TGTGCCATCAGAGGGGGAAGCGGGAGGGACAATGAGCAGTTCTTC.

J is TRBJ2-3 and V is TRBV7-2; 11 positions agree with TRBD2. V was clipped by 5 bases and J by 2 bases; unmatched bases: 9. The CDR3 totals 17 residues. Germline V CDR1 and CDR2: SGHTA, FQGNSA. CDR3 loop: CASSPSLTSGTTDTQYF. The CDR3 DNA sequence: TGTGCCAGCAGCCCATCCCTGACTAGCGGGACCACAGATACGCAGTATTTT. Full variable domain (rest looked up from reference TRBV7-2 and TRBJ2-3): GAGVSQSPSNKVTEKGKDVELRCDPISGHTALYWYRQSLGQGLEFLIYFQGNSAPDKSGLPSDRFSAERTGGSVSTLTIQRTQQEDSAVYLCASSPSLTSGTTDTQYFGPGTRLTVL.

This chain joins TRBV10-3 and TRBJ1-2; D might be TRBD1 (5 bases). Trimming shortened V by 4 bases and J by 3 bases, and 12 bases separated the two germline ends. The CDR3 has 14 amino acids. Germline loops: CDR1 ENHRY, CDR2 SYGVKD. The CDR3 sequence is CAISAAGTDYGYTF. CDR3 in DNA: TGTGCCATCAGTGCTGCCGGGACGGACTATGGCTACACCTTC.

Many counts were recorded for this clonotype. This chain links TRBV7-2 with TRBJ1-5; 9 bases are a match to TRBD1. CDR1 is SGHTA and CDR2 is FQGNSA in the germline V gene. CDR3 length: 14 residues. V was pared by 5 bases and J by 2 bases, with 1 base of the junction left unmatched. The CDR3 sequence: CASSRTGGNQPQHF. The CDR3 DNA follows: TGTGCCAGCAGCCGGACAGGGGGCAATCAGCCCCAGCATTTT.

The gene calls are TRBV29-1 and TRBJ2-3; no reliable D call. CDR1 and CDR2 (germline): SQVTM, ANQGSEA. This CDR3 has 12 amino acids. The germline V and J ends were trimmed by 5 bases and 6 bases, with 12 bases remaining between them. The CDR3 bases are TGCAGCGTTTCCGCCATCGGGGATACGCAGTATTTT. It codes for CSVSAIGDTQYF.

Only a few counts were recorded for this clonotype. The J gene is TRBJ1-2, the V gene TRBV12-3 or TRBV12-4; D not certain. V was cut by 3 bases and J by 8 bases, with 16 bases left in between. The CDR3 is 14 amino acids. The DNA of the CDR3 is TGTGCCAGCAGTTTGTCTGGTCAGCCTGAGGGCTACACCTTC. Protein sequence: CASSLSGQPEGYTF.

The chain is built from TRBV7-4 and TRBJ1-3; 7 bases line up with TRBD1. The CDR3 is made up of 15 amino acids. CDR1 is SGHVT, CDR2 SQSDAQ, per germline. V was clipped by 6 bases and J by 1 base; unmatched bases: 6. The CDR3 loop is CASRTGALSGNTIYF. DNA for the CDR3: TGTGCCAGCAGAACAGGGGCTCTTTCTGGAAACACCATATATTTT. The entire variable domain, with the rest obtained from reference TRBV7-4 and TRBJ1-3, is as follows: GAGVSQSPRYKVAKRGRDVALRCDSISGHVTLYWYRQTLGQGSEVLTYSQSDAQRDKSGRPSGRFSAERPERSVSTLKIQRTEQGDSAVYLCASRTGALSGNTIYFGEGSWLTVV.